This T cell receptor (beta chain) comes out of a study of blood T cell repertoires in COVID-19. Across the study: COVID-19 samples collected from the United States, Italy and Spain covered acute and convalescent phases. PBMCs, B-cell-depleted T cells, or T cells provided the cDNA or gDNA that made up the material.

Original processing methods: Amplification with reference gene primers provided the estimates of nucleated cell counts. Some clones are missing from TCRdb's copy, which holds only in-frame ones; the method was immunoSEQ multiplex PCR. That table gives V, J and clone size, and the DNA gave D and trimming. This table has under 35,000 clones, about 85% appearing once. This CDR3 region has 11 residues. V lost 3 bases and J lost 3, with 3 bases in between. The germline CDR1 and CDR2 sequences are SGHAT and FQNNGV. The rearrangement joins TRBV11-2 to TRBJ2-7; D is ambiguous. Sequencing used peripheral blood. The sequence came from a human donor in a cohort sampled during active COVID-19. This chain's CDR3 is CASSFYYEQYF. CDR3 sequence (DNA): TGTGCCAGCAGCTTTTACTACGAGCAGTACTTC.